These 29 T cell receptor beta chains originate from one sample sequenced in a study of beta chain features in type 1 diabetes. Isolated RNA was reverse transcribed in full, so expressed TCRB transcripts were sequenced. Here immunoSEQ multiplex PCR was the method, and the copy in TCRdb shows in-frame clones only, minus some. This sample has some 150,000 clones; under 60% occur once, and the top ten carry over 0.4%. The sequenced sample consisted of Tregs from blood. These receptors all stem from a man between 18 and 35 years old in good health.

The chain couples TRBV7-9 to TRBJ2-7; a possible D gene is TRBD2 (6 bases). Trimming took 1 base from V and 3 from J, leaving 16 bases between them. The CDR3 is made up of 16 amino acids. CDR1 and CDR2 from the germline V gene are SEHNR and FQNEAQ (reference sequence). CDR3 DNA sequence: TGTGCCAGCAGCTTAGATGATACTAGCCCCTTCTACGAGCAGTACTTC. This codes for CASSLDDTSPFYEQYF.

Only a few counts were recorded for this clone. The V call is TRBV29-1, the J call TRBJ2-7, with 9 nucleotides matching TRBD2. Germline CDR1 SQVTM, CDR2 ANQGSEA. Losses at the gene ends were 7 bases for V and 6 bases for J; bases not matched to a gene: 13. The CDR3 runs to 14 residues. The CDR3 region is CSASPGTSLSEQYF. Written as DNA, the CDR3 is TGCAGCGCCAGCCCCGGGACTAGCCTTTCCGAGCAGTACTTC.

This chain links TRBV13 with TRBJ1-4; D remains ambiguous. The V gene lost 7 bases and the J gene lost 7 bases, with 19 bases spanning the gap. This CDR3 region has 15 residues. From germline, CDR1 is PRHDT and CDR2 FYEKMQ (reference sequence). CDR3 amino acids: CASTYRRGRAEKLFF. DNA of the CDR3: TGTGCCAGCACCTACCGCCGGGGTCGGGCTGAAAAACTGTTTTTT.

This rearrangement joins TRBV7-2 to TRBJ1-5, with 8 bases that match TRBD1. Germline lookup yields CDR1 SGHTA and CDR2 FQGNSA. The CDR3 totals 13 residues. Trimming at V came to 3 bases and at J to 15 bases, leaving 10 bases not matched to a gene. In nucleotides, the CDR3 is TGTGCCAGCAGCTTGAACGAACGGACAGGGTTGCATTTT. Translated, it gives CASSLNERTGLHF.

The sample holds a few counts of this clone. V gene TRBV7-2 combines with J gene TRBJ2-1; 9 bases align to TRBD2. CDR3 size: 15 residues. Germline-derived CDR1 and CDR2 are SGHTA and FQGNSA. The trim removed 5 bases at V and 4 bases at J, leaving 6 bases unmatched. This CDR3 reads CASSVSGGAYNEQFF. In DNA form, the CDR3 reads TGTGCCAGCAGCGTTAGCGGGGGTGCTTACAATGAGCAGTTCTTC.

The chain uses TRBV11-1 and TRBJ1-4, with D possibly matching TRBD1 (5 bases). The CDR3 sequence is 12 residues long. V shed 4 bases and J shed 11 bases, with 11 bases lying between them. Germline V gene lookup returns CDR1 SGHAT and CDR2 FQDESV (reference sequence). The CDR3 loop reads CASSSEEGKLFF. CDR3 in DNA: TGTGCCAGCAGCTCCGAGGAGGGGAAACTGTTTTTT.

In this sample, this clone turned up a few times. The chain joins TRBV28 to TRBJ2-7; 12 bases match TRBD1. With 2 bases clipped from V and 4 bases from J, the junction kept 3 bases outside the gene matches. The CDR3 has 15 amino acids. Per germline, CDR1 MDHEN and CDR2 SYDVKM. This chain's CDR3 is CASSLLGQGAYEQYF. CDR3 coding DNA: TGTGCCAGCAGTTTACTGGGACAGGGGGCATACGAGCAGTACTTC.

J is TRBJ1-4 and V is TRBV21-1; whether TRBD1, the table's D call, matches the DNA was not checked. TRBV21-1 is termed a pseudogene. CDR3 size: 14 residues. The CDR3 region is CASSRDTTNEKLFF. The DNA of the CDR3 is TGTGCCAGCAGCAGGGACACAACTAATGAAAAACTGTTTTTT.

The chain uses TRBV5-1 and TRBJ2-7; D possibly corresponds to TRBD1 (5 bases). Germline V gene sequence: CDR1 SGHRS, CDR2 YFSETQ. V was shortened by 2 bases and J by 6 bases, with 21 bases between the two germline ends. The CDR3 length is 16 residues. The CDR3 nucleotides are TGCGCCAGCAGCTTTGGGCAGGGCGGCGGTAGAGGCGAGCAGTACTTC. Amino acid sequence: CASSFGQGGGRGEQYF.

The rearrangement joins TRBV4-3 to TRBJ1-2; 10 bases are shared with TRBD1. Germline V gene data show CDR1 as LGHNA and CDR2 as YSLEER. The CDR3 sequence is 15 residues long. Trimming cost V 4 bases and J 5 bases; bases outside gene matches: 7. The CDR3 sequence is CASSRDLDRGYGYTF. CDR3 nucleotides: TGCGCCAGCAGCCGAGACTTGGACAGGGGGTATGGCTACACCTTC.

This clone was seen only a few times. V usage is TRBV7-3 and J usage is TRBJ2-3; 10 bases align to TRBD2. The CDR3 length is 17 residues. V trimming: 0 bases; J trimming: 3 bases; junction bases outside the gene matches: 6. Looked up from germline, CDR1 is SGHTA and CDR2 is FQGTGA. Here the CDR3 reads CASSLTPSGGITDTQYF. CDR3 DNA sequence: TGTGCCAGCAGCTTAACGCCTAGCGGGGGTATTACAGATACGCAGTATTTT. The whole variable domain, remainder taken from reference TRBV7-3 and TRBJ2-3, is GAGVSQTPSNKVTEKGKYVELRCDPISGHTALYWYRQSLGQGPEFLIYFQGTGAADDSGLPNDRFFAVRPEGSVSTLKIQRTERGDSAVYLCASSLTPSGGITDTQYFGPGTRLTVL.

This clone was seen more than once but under ten times. The V gene is TRBV6-5, the J gene TRBJ1-2; D may be TRBD1 (5 bases). V was pared by 5 bases and J by 7 bases, with 14 bases between. From germline, CDR1 is MNHEY and CDR2 SVGAGI. CDR3 length equals 13 residues. As DNA, the CDR3 is TGTGCCAGCAGTCGGAGGGGTTGGAGTGGCTACACCTTC. The encoded protein is CASSRRGWSGYTF.

The chain employs TRBV7-2 and TRBJ1-5; D call uncertain. Deletions cut 3 bases from V and 6 bases from J, with 9 bases between. The CDR3 totals 13 residues. Germline CDR1 reads SGHTA; CDR2 reads FQGNSA. The CDR3 is CASSFRIGQPQHF. The CDR3 DNA sequence: TGTGCCAGCAGCTTTAGAATCGGTCAGCCCCAGCATTTT.

In its sample, this clone was seen a few times. The V gene is TRBV7-2, the J gene TRBJ2-1; possibly TRBD2 for D (5 bases). The CDR3 has 17 residues. V shed 5 bases and J shed 1 base, with 18 bases lying between them. CDR1 and CDR2 (germline): SGHTA, FQGNSA. CDR3 region: CASSPRRQEYSYNEQFF. As DNA, the CDR3 is TGTGCCAGCAGCCCCAGGAGGCAGGAATATTCCTACAATGAGCAGTTCTTC.

This clone was counted only a few times. The chain recombines TRBV9 with TRBJ2-7; D is possibly TRBD1 (6 bases). CDR1 SGDLS and CDR2 YYNGEE come from the germline V gene. The CDR3 is made up of 14 amino acids. The V and J ends lost 4 bases and 2 bases respectively, with 13 bases between them. The CDR3 DNA sequence: TGTGCCAGCAGCACCCGTACAGGGCCCTACGAGCAGTACTTC. Amino acids: CASSTRTGPYEQYF.

In its sample, this clone was seen a few times. Other DNA sequences within the sample encode an identical CDR3. The chain combines TRBV7-9 with TRBJ1-2, with D perhaps matching TRBD1 (5 bases). Trimming took off 5 bases at V and 4 bases at J, with 5 bases between the two ends. The CDR3 spans 11 residues. CDR1 is SEHNR and CDR2 is FQNEAQ in the germline V gene (reference sequence). The CDR3 protein is CASSTGYGYTF. The CDR3 nucleotides read TGTGCCAGCAGCACAGGCTATGGCTACACCTTC.

This clone was detected only a few times. The gene calls are TRBV19 and TRBJ1-1; D may be TRBD1 (5 bases). V was clipped by 4 bases and J by 0 bases, with 15 bases between them. Germline-derived CDR1 and CDR2 are LNHDA and SQIVND (reference sequence). This CDR3 is built from 16 residues. CDR3 sequence reads: CASSTIDRVLNTEAFF. CDR3 DNA: TGTGCCAGTAGTACCATCGACAGAGTATTGAACACTGAAGCTTTCTTT.

V and J are TRBV11-2 and TRBJ1-6; no clear D gene. The length of the CDR3 is 15 residues. V lost 5 bases, J lost 7 bases, and 15 bases lay in between. Germline values: CDR1 SGHAT, CDR2 FQNNGV. Here the CDR3 DNA reads TGTGCCAGCAGCCCCCGGGAGGCACGGAATTCACCCCTCCACTTT. Amino acid sequence: CASSPREARNSPLHF.

This clone has a handful of counts. This chain connects TRBV28 to TRBJ1-1; D is perhaps TRBD1 (6 bases). CDR3 length equals 13 residues. V was cut by 9 bases and J by 5 bases, with 16 bases left in between. In germline, CDR1 is MDHEN, CDR2 SYDVKM. CDR3 region: CASESGVRTEAFF. The DNA of the CDR3 is TGTGCCAGTGAGTCAGGGGTAAGGACTGAAGCTTTCTTT.

This chain uses TRBV27 with TRBJ1-2, with a tentative D call TRBD1 (5 bases). This CDR3 comprises 11 residues. Germline CDR1 MNHEY, CDR2 SMNVEV (reference sequence). The V end was cut by 9 bases, the J end by 7 bases, with 12 bases between. In nucleotides, the CDR3 is TGTGCCAGTGGGCAGGGCGCTGGCTACACCTTC. Protein product: CASGQGAGYTF.

V usage is TRBV12-5 and J usage is TRBJ2-7, with TRBD1 identical over 10 bases. The CDR3 totals 15 residues. Germline values: CDR1 LGHNT, CDR2 FRNRAP. V was pared by 8 bases and J by 5 bases, with 12 bases of the junction left unmatched. The CDR3 DNA is TGTGCTAGTTCTCGAGACCGGGACAGGGGCCACGAGCAGTACTTC. Translating gives CASSRDRDRGHEQYF.

This clone came up once. The genes are TRBV2 and TRBJ1-1; TRBD1 aligns across 8 bases. In germline, CDR1 is SNHLY, CDR2 FYNNEI. The CDR3 spans 14 residues. Trimming cost V 6 bases and J 1 base; bases outside gene matches: 4. CDR3 sequence reads: CASRAGQANTEAFF. CDR3 sequence (DNA): TGTGCCAGCAGAGCGGGACAGGCGAACACTGAAGCTTTCTTT.

V is TRBV4-2 and J is TRBJ1-1; a weak D match, TRBD1 (6 bases). The CDR3 spans 14 residues. Germline CDR1 LGHNA, CDR2 YNFKEQ. Trimming removed 4 bases at V and 2 bases at J, with 11 bases between. In DNA form, the CDR3 reads TGTGCCAGCAGCCGGGGGGGCTCTAACACTGAAGCTTTCTTT. This sequence encodes CASSRGGSNTEAFF.

V gene TRBV28 combines with J gene TRBJ2-7, with D possibly TRBD2 on 6 matching bases. CDR1 and CDR2 (germline): MDHEN, SYDVKM. CDR3 size: 14 residues. V lost 3 bases and J 3 bases, leaving 12 bases between the germline ends. The CDR3 region has the DNA TGTGCCAGCAGTTTTCATGGGGGGAACTACGAGCAGTACTTC. It yields the protein CASSFHGGNYEQYF.

The chain links TRBV5-6 to TRBJ2-2; 8 bases map to TRBD1. CDR1 is SGHDT and CDR2 is YYEEEE in the germline V gene. Germline trimming cut 3 bases from V and 7 bases from J; bases unmatched to any gene: 8. The CDR3 covers 15 residues. The CDR3 sequence: CASSWQTGAVGELFF. The CDR3, as DNA: TGTGCCAGCAGCTGGCAGACAGGGGCTGTCGGGGAGCTGTTTTTT.

This sequence joins TRBV15 and TRBJ2-5, with 8 bases fitting TRBD1. Matching the DNA end better, TRBJ2-7 makes the J call doubtful. Germline V gives CDR1 LNHNV, CDR2 YYDKDF (reference sequence). The CDR3 totals 11 residues. This CDR3 reads CATGTGYEQYF. The CDR3 DNA is TGTGCCACCGGGACAGGCTACGAGCAGTACTTC.

The gene calls are TRBV28 and TRBJ2-1, with 13 bases that match TRBD2. The CDR3 extends over 17 amino acids. CDR1 is MDHEN, CDR2 SYDVKM, per germline. The V gene end was trimmed by 4 bases and the J gene end by 9 bases; junction bases not matched to a gene: 12. DNA for the CDR3: TGTGCCAGCAGTTCTTACCTGACTAGCGGGAGGTCAGGTGAGCAGTTCTTC. This codes for CASSSYLTSGRSGEQFF.

The chain is built from TRBV7-6 and TRBJ1-6, with D tentatively TRBD1 (5 bases). The germline V gene encodes CDR1 SGHVS and CDR2 FNYEAQ. Trimming shortened V by 5 bases and J by 10 bases, and 18 bases separated the two germline ends. This CDR3 comprises 15 residues. The CDR3 DNA is TGTGCCAGCAGCCGGAATTTCGGGGGTACCTCACCCCTCCACTTT. It specifies CASSRNFGGTSPLHF.

The V call is TRBV28, the J call TRBJ2-1; 11 bases align to TRBD1. V was clipped by 6 bases and J by 4 bases; unmatched bases: 5. CDR3 size: 15 residues. The germline CDR1 and CDR2 sequences are MDHEN and SYDVKM. The CDR3 loop reads CASSRTGGRYNEQFF. The CDR3 DNA sequence: TGTGCCAGCAGCAGGACAGGGGGCCGATACAATGAGCAGTTCTTC.